One and the same sample provided the 11 T cell receptor beta chains below, sequenced in a study of identical twins. TCRdb called the 5' RACE reads again in MiXCR, with one record for every CDR3 protein. The sample carries 450,000 or so distinct CDR3 sequences, roughly 24% recorded once. In addition, the sample was reused for a study of T cells expressing NK-cell markers.

Sample: CD4+ T cells sorted from blood. The source is a woman between 18 and 29 years old in good health.

This clonotype appeared a few times. The V and J genes are TRBV5-1 and TRBJ2-3, with TRBD1 matching over 7 bases. The junction had 7 bases not matched to a gene; V was cut back by 7 bases and J by 2 bases. CDR3 length: 14 residues. Germline values: CDR1 SGHRS, CDR2 YFSETQ. The CDR3, as DNA: TGCGCCAGCCGGAGACAGGGAGCCACAGATACGCAGTATTTT. Its protein is CASRRQGATDTQYF. Full variable domain (missing parts from reference TRBV5-1 and TRBJ2-3): KAGVTQTPRYLIKTRGQQVTLSCSPISGHRSVSWYQQTPGQGLQFLFEYFSETQRNKGNFPGRFSGRQFSNSRSEMNVSTLELGDSALYLCASRRQGATDTQYFGPGTRLTVL.

This clonotype was picked up a small number of times. The CDR3 protein is CASSNAFSGANVLTF. CDR3 bases: TGTGCCAGCAGTAATGCTTTTTCTGGGGCCAACGTCCTGACTTTC. This chain links TRBV6-1 with TRBJ2-6, with D hard to call. CDR1 MNHNS and CDR2 SASEGT come from the germline V gene. The V and J ends lost 5 bases and 1 base respectively, with 9 bases between them. The CDR3 runs 15 residues.

This clonotype has at least ten counts. V gene TRBV11-2 combines with J gene TRBJ2-2; a possible D gene is TRBD1 (5 bases). The CDR3 runs 14 residues. Trimming removed 4 bases from V and 2 bases from J, with 8 bases in between. The V gene's germline CDR1 is SGHAT and CDR2 FQNNGV. CDR3 in amino acids: CASSSTVNTGELFF. CDR3 bases: TGTGCCAGCAGCTCGACAGTTAACACCGGGGAGCTGTTTTTT.

This clonotype turned up a few times. V is TRBV2 and J is TRBJ2-7; 10 bases are a match to TRBD2. This CDR3 comprises 13 residues. CDR1 and CDR2 (germline): SNHLY, FYNNEI. J lost 4 bases, V lost 7 bases, and 4 bases had no gene match. The CDR3: CASTSGRAYEQYF. The CDR3 nucleotides read TGTGCCAGCACGAGCGGGAGGGCTTACGAGCAGTACTTC.

The chain is built from TRBV5-1 and TRBJ2-7; possible D gene TRBD2, 6 bases. V lost 0 bases and J 0 bases, leaving 10 bases between the germline ends. The CDR3 covers 15 residues. Germline V CDR1 and CDR2: SGHRS, YFSETQ. DNA of the CDR3: TGCGCCAGCAGCTTGGGGGACTCGGTCTCCTACGAGCAGTACTTC. This codes for CASSLGDSVSYEQYF. Complete variable domain (other parts from reference TRBV5-1 and TRBJ2-7): KAGVTQTPRYLIKTRGQQVTLSCSPISGHRSVSWYQQTPGQGLQFLFEYFSETQRNKGNFPGRFSGRQFSNSRSEMNVSTLELGDSALYLCASSLGDSVSYEQYFGPGTRLTVT.

On this clonotype: One junction end disagrees with the germline gene, perhaps due to a read error. The rearrangement joins TRBV20-1 to TRBJ2-2, with 7 bases matching TRBD1. The CDR3 covers 14 residues. In germline, CDR1 is DFQATT, CDR2 SNEGSKA (reference sequence). Written as DNA, the CDR3 is TGCAGTGGCTCAACAGGGGCGAACACCGGGGAGCTGTATTTT. It translates to CSGSTGANTGELYF.

The chain carries TRBV3-1 and TRBJ1-2, with 10 bases aligning to TRBD1. Looked up from germline, CDR1 is LGHDT and CDR2 is YNNKEL (reference sequence). The V gene end was trimmed by 5 bases and the J gene end by 10 bases; junction bases not matched to a gene: 7. The CDR3 has 13 residues. CDR3 sequence reads: CASSMRTGGDYTF. The CDR3 coding sequence is TGTGCCAGCAGCATGCGGACAGGGGGGGACTACACCTTC.

This clonotype was observed a handful of times. The chain recombines TRBV6-2 or TRBV6-3 with TRBJ2-3; 8 nucleotides line up with TRBD1. Germline V gives CDR1 MNHEY, CDR2 SVGEGT. V lost 5 bases, J lost 2 bases, and 9 bases stayed unmatched. The CDR3 totals 16 residues. DNA for the CDR3: TGTGCCAGCAGTCAAGGACAGGGCTCCTTCACAGATACGCAGTATTTT. Translation: CASSQGQGSFTDTQYF.

The chain links TRBV5-1 to TRBJ1-2; D is uncertain. Germline V gene data show CDR1 as SGHRS and CDR2 as YFSETQ. This CDR3 has 14 residues. Trimming stripped 0 bases from V and 4 bases from J, with 10 bases between. The CDR3 protein is CASSLESPGYGYTF. In nucleotides, the CDR3 is TGCGCCAGCAGCTTGGAGTCGCCGGGCTATGGCTACACCTTC.

Details on this clonotype: A read error may produce the germline difference seen at one junction end. V and J are TRBV6-2 or TRBV6-3 and TRBJ2-1; no firm D call. The germline gives CDR1 MNHEY, CDR2 SVGEGT. The CDR3 totals 15 residues. The CDR3 DNA reads as TGTGCCAGCAGTTACTCTGCACTCGTACGGGCCAGCGTGCTCTTC. It yields the protein CASSYSALVRASVLF.

The V call is TRBV5-1, the J call TRBJ1-2; D is undetermined. CDR3 length equals 13 residues. The V gene lost 0 bases and the J gene lost 10 bases, with 13 bases spanning the gap. Germline V CDR1 and CDR2: SGHRS, YFSETQ. The CDR3 bases are TGCGCCAGCAGCTTGGGAGACCGGGGATCCTACACCTTC. Its translation is CASSLGDRGSYTF.